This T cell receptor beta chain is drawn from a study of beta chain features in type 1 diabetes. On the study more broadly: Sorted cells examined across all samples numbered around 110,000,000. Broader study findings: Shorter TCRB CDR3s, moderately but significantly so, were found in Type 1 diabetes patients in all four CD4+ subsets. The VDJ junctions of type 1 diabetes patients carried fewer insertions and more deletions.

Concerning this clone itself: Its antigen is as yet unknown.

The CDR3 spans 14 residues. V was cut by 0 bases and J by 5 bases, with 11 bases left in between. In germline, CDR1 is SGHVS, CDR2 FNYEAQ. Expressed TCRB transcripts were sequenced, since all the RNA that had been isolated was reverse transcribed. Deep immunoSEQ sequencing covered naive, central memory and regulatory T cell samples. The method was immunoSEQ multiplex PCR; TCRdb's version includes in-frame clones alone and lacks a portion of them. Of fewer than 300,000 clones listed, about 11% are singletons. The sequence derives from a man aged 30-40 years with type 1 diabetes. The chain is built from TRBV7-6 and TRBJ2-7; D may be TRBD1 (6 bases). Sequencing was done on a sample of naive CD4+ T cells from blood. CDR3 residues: CASSLARPGDEQYF. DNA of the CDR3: TGTGCCAGCAGCTTAGCGAGGCCAGGGGACGAGCAGTACTTC. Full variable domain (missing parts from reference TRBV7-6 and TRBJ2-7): GAGVSQSPRYKVTKRGQDVALRCDPISGHVSLYWYRQALGQGPEFLTYFNYEAQQDKSGLPNDRFSAERPEGSISTLTIQRTEQRDSAMYRCASSLARPGDEQYFGPGTRLTVT.